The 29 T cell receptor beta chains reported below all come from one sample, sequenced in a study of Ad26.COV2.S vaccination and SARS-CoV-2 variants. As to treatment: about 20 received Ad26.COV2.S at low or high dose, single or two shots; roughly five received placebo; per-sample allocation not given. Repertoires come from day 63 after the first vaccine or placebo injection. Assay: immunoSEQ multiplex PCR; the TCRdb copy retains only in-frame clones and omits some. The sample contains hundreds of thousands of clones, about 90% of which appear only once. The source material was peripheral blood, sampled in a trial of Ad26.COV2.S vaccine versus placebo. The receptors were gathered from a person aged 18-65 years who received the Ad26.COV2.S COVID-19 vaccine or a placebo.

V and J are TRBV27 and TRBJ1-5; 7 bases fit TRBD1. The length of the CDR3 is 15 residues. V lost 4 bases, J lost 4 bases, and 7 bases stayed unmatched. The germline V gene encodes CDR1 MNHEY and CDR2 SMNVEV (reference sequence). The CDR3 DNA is TGTGCCAGCAGTTCGACAGGGTTCAGGAATCAGCCCCAGCATTTT. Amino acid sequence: CASSSTGFRNQPQHF.

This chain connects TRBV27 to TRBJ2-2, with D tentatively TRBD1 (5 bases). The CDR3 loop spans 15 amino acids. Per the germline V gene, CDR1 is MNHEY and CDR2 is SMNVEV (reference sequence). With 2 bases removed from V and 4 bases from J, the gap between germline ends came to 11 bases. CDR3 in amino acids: CASSLRGTITGELFF. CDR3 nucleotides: TGTGCCAGCAGTTTAAGGGGCACCATCACCGGGGAGCTGTTTTTT.

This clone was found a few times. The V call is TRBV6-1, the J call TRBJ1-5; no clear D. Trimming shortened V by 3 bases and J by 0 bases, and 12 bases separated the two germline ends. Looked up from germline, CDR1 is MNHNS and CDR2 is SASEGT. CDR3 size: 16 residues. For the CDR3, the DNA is TGTGCCAGCAGTGAGGACGGTTGGGGTAGCAATCAGCCCCAGCATTTT. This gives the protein CASSEDGWGSNQPQHF.

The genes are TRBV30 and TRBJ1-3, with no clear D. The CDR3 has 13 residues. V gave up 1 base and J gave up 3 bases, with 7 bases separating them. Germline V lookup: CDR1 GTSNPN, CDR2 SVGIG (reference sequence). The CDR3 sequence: CAWSGILGNTIYF. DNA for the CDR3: TGTGCCTGGAGTGGGATACTTGGAAACACCATATATTTT.

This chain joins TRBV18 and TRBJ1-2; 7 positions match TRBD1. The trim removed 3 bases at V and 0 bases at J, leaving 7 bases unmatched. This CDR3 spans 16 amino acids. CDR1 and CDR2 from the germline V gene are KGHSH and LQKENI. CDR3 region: CASSPLGDRANYGYTF. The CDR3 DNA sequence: TGTGCCAGCTCACCCCTTGGTGACAGGGCTAACTATGGCTACACCTTC.

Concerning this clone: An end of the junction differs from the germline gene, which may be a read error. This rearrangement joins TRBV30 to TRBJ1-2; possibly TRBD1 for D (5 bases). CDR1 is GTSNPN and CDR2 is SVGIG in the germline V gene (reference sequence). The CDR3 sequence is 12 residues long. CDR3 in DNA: TGTGCCTGGGCTACAGGTGACTATCGCTACACCTTC. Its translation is CAWATGDYRYTF.

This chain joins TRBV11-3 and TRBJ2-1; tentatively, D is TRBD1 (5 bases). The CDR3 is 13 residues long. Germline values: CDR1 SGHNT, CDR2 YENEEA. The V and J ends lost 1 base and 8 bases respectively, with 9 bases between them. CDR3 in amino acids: CASSLARAHEQFF. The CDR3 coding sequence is TGTGCCAGCAGCTTAGCCAGGGCCCATGAGCAGTTCTTC. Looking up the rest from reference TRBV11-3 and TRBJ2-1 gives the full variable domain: EAGVVQSPRYKIIEKKQPVAFWCNPISGHNTLYWYLQNLGQGPELLIRYENEEAVDDSQLPKDRFSAERLKGVDSTLKIQPAELGDSAVYLCASSLARAHEQFFGPGTRLTVL.

The CDR3 is CASSLSENTEAFF. The CDR3, as DNA: TGTGCCAGCAGCCTCAGCGAGAACACTGAAGCTTTCTTT. V and J are TRBV3-1 (or the pseudogene TRBV3-2) and TRBJ1-1; D not resolved. Germline loops: CDR1 LGHDT, CDR2 YNNKEL (reference sequence). This CDR3 is built from 13 residues. The V end was cut by 4 bases, the J end by 1 base, with 7 bases between.

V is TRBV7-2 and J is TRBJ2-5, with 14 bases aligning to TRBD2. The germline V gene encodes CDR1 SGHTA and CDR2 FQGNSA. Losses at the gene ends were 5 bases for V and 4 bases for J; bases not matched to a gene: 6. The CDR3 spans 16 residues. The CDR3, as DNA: TGTGCCAGCAGCAGACCCGGACTAGCGGGAGGAGAGACCCAGTACTTC. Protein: CASSRPGLAGGETQYF. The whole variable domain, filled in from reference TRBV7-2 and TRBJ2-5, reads GAGVSQSPSNKVTEKGKDVELRCDPISGHTALYWYRQSLGQGLEFLIYFQGNSAPDKSGLPSDRFSAERTGGSVSTLTIQRTQQEDSAVYLCASSRPGLAGGETQYFGPGTRLLVL.

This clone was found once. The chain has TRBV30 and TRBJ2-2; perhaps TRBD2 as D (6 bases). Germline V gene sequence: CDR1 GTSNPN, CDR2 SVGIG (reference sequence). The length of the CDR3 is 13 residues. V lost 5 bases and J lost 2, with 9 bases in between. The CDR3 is CAWAGGNTGELFF. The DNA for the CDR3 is TGTGCCTGGGCCGGGGGAAACACCGGGGAGCTGTTTTTT.

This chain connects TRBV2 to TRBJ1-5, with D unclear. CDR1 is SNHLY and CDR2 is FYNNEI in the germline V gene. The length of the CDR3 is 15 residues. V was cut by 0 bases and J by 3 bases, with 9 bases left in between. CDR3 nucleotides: TGTGCCAGCAGTGAAGCCCCCAGGAACAATCAGCCCCAGCATTTT. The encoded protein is CASSEAPRNNQPQHF.

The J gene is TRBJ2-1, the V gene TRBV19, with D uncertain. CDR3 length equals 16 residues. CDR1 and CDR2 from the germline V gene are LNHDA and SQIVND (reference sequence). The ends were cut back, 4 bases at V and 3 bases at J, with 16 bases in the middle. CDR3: CASSTQRLRFYNEQFF. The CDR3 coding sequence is TGTGCCAGTAGTACCCAGCGCTTACGTTTCTACAATGAGCAGTTCTTC.

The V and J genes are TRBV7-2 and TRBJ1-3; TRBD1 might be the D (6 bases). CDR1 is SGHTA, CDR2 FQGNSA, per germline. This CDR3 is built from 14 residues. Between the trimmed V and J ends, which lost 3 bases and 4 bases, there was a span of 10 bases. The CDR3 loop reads CASSFSGQGNTIYF. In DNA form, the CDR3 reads TGTGCCAGCAGCTTTTCTGGACAGGGAAACACCATATATTTT. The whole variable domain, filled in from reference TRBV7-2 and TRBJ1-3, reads GAGVSQSPSNKVTEKGKDVELRCDPISGHTALYWYRQSLGQGLEFLIYFQGNSAPDKSGLPSDRFSAERTGGSVSTLTIQRTQQEDSAVYLCASSFSGQGNTIYFGEGSWLTVV.

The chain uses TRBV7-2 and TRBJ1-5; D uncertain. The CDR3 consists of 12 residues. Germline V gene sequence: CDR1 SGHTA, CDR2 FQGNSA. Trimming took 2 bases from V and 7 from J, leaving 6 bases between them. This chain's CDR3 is CASSLMRQPQHF. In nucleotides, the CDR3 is TGTGCCAGCAGCTTAATGAGGCAGCCCCAGCATTTT.

CDR3 DNA: TGTGCCAGCAGCTTAGGGGCCGGGACAGGGAATGAAAAACTGTTTTTT. The encoded protein is CASSLGAGTGNEKLFF. The chain has TRBV7-9 and TRBJ1-4; 9 bases map to TRBD1. Losses at the gene ends were 1 base for V and 5 bases for J; bases not matched to a gene: 5. The CDR3 is 16 residues long. Germline assignment: CDR1 SEHNR and CDR2 FQNEAQ (reference sequence).

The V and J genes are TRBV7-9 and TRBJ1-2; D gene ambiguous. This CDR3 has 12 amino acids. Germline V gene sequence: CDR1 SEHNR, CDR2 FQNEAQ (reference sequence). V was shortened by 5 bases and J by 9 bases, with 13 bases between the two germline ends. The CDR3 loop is CASSQVGESYTF. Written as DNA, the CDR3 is TGTGCCAGCAGCCAGGTTGGGGAGAGCTACACCTTC.

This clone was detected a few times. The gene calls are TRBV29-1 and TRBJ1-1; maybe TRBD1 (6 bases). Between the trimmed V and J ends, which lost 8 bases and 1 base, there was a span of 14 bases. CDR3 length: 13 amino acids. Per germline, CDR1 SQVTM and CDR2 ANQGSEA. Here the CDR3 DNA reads TGCAGCATAAGACAGGCACCGAACACTGAAGCTTTCTTT. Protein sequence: CSIRQAPNTEAFF.

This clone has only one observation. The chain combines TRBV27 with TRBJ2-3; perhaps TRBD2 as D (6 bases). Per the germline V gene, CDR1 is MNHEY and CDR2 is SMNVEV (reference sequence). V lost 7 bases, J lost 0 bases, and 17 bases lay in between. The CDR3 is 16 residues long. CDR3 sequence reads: CASMPGLAPSTDTQYF. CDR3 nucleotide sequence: TGTGCCAGCATGCCTGGGCTAGCGCCGAGCACAGATACGCAGTATTTT.

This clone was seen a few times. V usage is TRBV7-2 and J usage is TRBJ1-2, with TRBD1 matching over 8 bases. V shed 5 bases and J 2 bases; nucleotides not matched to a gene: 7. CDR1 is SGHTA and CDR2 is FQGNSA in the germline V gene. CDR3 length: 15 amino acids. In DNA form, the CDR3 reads TGTGCCAGCAGCCCTGGACAGGGAAGGAACTATGGCTACACCTTC. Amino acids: CASSPGQGRNYGYTF.

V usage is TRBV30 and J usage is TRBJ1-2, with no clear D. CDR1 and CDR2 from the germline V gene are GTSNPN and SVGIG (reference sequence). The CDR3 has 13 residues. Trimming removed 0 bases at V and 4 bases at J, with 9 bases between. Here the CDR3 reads CAWSVASLYGYTF. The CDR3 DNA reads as TGTGCCTGGAGTGTAGCCAGCCTCTATGGCTACACCTTC.

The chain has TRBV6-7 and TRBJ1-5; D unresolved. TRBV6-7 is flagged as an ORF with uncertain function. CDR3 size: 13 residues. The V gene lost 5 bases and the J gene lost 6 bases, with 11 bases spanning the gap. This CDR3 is CASSELSFQPQHF. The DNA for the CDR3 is TGTGCCAGCAGTGAGTTGAGCTTTCAGCCCCAGCATTTT.

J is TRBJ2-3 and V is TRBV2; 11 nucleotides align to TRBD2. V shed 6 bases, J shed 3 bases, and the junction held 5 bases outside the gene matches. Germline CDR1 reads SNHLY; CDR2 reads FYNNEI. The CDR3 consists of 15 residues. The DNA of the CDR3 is TGTGCCAGCAGCCTAGCGGGAGGTGGTACAGATACGCAGTATTTT. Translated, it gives CASSLAGGGTDTQYF.

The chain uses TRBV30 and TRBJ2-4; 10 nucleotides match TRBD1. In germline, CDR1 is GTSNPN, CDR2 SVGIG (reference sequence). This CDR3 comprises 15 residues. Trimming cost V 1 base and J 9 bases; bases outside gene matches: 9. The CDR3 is CAWSERQGAIGIQYF. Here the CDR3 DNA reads TGTGCCTGGAGTGAGAGACAGGGGGCGATCGGCATTCAGTACTTC.

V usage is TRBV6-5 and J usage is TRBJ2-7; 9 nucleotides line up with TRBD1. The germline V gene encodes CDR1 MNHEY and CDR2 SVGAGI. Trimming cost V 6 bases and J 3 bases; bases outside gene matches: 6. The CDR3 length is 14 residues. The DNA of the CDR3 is TGTGCCAGCAGAGGAGGACAGGGGTTCTACGAGCAGTACTTC. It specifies CASRGGQGFYEQYF.

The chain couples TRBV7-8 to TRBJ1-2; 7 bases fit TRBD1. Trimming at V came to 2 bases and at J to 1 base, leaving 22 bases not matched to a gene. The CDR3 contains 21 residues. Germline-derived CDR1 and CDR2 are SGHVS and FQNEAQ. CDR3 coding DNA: TGTGCCAGCAGCTTACCCTCCGACAGGGATGGTTTTAGGACCAGTAACTATGGCTACACCTTC. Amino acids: CASSLPSDRDGFRTSNYGYTF.

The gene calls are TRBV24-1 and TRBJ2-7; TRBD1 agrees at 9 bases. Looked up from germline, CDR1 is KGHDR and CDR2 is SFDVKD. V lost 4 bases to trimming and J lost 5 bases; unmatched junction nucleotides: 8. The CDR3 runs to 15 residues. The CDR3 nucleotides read TGTGCCACCAGTGACTCCGGGACAGGGAAGAACGAGCAGTACTTC. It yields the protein CATSDSGTGKNEQYF.

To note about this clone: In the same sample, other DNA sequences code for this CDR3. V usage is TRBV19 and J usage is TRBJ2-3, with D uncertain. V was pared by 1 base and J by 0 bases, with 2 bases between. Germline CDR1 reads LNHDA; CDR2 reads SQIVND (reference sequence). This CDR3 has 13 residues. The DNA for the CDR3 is TGTGCCAGTAGTATAGGTAGCACAGATACGCAGTATTTT. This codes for CASSIGSTDTQYF.

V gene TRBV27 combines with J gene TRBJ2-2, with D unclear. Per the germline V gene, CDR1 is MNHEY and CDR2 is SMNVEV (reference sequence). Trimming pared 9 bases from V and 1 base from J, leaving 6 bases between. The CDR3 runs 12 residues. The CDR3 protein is CARDMNTGELFF. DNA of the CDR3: TGTGCCAGGGATATGAACACCGGGGAGCTGTTTTTT.

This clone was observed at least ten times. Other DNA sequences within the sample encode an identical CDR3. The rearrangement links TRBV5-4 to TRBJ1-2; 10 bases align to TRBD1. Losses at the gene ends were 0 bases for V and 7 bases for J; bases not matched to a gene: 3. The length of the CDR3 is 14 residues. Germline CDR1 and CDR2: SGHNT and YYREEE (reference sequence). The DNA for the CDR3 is TGTGCCAGCAGCTTGGCGACAGGGGGCGTTGGCTACACCTTC. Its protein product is CASSLATGGVGYTF.